The present T cell receptor beta chain was sequenced within a study of human T cells and chemical hapten exposure. Study-wide context: Patients, predominantly female, presented with alopecia areata, totalis or universalis. The study's findings and limits: The number of TCRs over 1 in 1000 frequency stayed unchanged after DPC.

Documented time point: pre-sensitization, week 0. Specified treatment: therapeutic diphenylcyclopropenone sensitization with weekly scalp DPC. Authors' analysis steps: Sample-level TCR yields exhibited a median of approximately 88,000, with a range of 23,224 to 690,600. TCRdb passed the RACE reads through MiXCR, listing each CDR3 protein once. These V and J calls originate from TCRdb's pipeline instead of the authors' own analysis. This repertoire shows approximately 370,000 distinct CDR3 sequences, 5.5% found once; its top ten account for about 7.7%. V gave up 6 bases and J gave up 2 bases; unmatched junction bases: 7. This CDR3 has 14 residues. Germline V CDR1 and CDR2: MDHEN, SYDVKM. Many counts were recorded for this clonotype. The antigen remains undetermined.

Sequenced here: whole blood, sampled in connection with sensitization to the hapten diphenylcyclopropenone (DPC). The chain joins TRBV28 to TRBJ2-7; TRBD1 agrees at 7 bases. This TCR was sampled from a woman aged 18-29 years with alopecia areata. Some clones in this sample may be carry-over from other donors' samples. The CDR3: CASRLGQATYEQYF. DNA of the CDR3: TGTGCCAGCAGACTCGGACAGGCCACCTACGAGCAGTACTTC.